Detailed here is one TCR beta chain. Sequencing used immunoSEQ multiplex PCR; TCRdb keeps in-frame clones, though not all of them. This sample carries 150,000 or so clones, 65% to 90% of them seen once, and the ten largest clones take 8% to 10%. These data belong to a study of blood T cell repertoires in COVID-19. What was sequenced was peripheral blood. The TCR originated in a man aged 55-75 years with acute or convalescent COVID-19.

This chain's CDR3 is CASSPGGYRLPLHF. CDR3 DNA sequence: TGTGCCAGCAGCCCGGGGGGTTACCGTCTACCCCTCCACTTT. The chain has TRBV14 and TRBJ1-6, with D possibly being TRBD1 (5 bases). This CDR3 has 14 residues. Germline V gene data show CDR1 as SGHDN and CDR2 as FVKESK. V was shortened by 4 bases and J by 12 bases, with 16 bases between the two germline ends.